Reported below is one T cell receptor (beta chain). The study recruited people aged roughly 18 to 89 years across about two dozen US areas. Participants were placed into cohorts based on the clinical history they reported. The sample is drawn from a study of blood T cell repertoires in COVID-19. Overall study: Both acute and convalescent COVID-19 samples were obtained from the United States, Italy and Spain.

Germline loops: CDR1 LNHDA, CDR2 SQIVND (reference sequence). V lost 7 bases, J lost 3 bases, and 9 bases stayed unmatched. CDR3 length equals 15 residues. Original processing notes: Scientists estimated how many nucleated cells there were by amplifying reference gene primers. Data came from immunoSEQ multiplex PCR; TCRdb stores just in-frame clones and leaves some out. That table is the source of V, J and clone size, and D and trimming were worked out from the DNA. The profile shows 240,000 or so clones, approximately 90% of them singletons. This chain connects TRBV19 to TRBJ1-1; TRBD1 matches at 9 bases. The receptor was isolated from a man aged 40-50 years who had recovered from COVID-19. The sequenced material came from PBMCs or T cells enriched from blood (not recorded which). The DNA of the CDR3 is TGTGCCAGTACCCCGGGGGACAGGGTTTACACTGAAGCTTTCTTT. Translating gives CASTPGDRVYTEAFF.